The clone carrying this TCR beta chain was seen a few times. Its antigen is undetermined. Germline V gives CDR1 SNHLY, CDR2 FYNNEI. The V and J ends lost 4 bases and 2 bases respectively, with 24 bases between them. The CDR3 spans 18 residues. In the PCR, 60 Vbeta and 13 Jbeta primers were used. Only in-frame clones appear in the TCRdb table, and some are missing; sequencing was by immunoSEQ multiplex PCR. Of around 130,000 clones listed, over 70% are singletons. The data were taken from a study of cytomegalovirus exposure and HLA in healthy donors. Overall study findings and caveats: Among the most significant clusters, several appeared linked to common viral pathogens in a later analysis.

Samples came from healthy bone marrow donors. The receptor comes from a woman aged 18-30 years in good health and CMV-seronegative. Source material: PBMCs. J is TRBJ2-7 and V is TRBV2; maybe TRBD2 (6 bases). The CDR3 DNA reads TGTGCCAGCAGTGTCGGTAGCGGAAGTTCTTCCGGGACCTACGAGCAGTACTTC. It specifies CASSVGSGSSSGTYEQYF.